The 13 T cell receptor beta chains presented below share a single source sample, sequenced in a study of neurological immune-mediated disorders. TCRdb reanalysed the 5' RACE reads using MiXCR and keeps one entry per CDR3 protein. The profile covers 50,000 or so distinct CDR3 sequences, with around 4% appearing a single time and about 6.7% taken by the ten largest. The source material was PBMCs. The receptors come from a man in his fifties or sixties with multiple sclerosis.

At least ten counts were recorded for this clonotype. The rearrangement links TRBV3-1 to TRBJ2-1, with TRBD2 identical over 9 bases. The CDR3 contains 20 residues. Germline CDR1 and CDR2: LGHDT and YNNKEL (reference sequence). Trimming took 0 bases from V and 1 from J; bases not matched to a gene: 13. CDR3 region: CASSQDPSGTSMGSYNEQFF. The CDR3 DNA reads as TGTGCCAGCAGCCAAGATCCCAGCGGGACTAGCATGGGGTCCTACAATGAGCAGTTCTTC.

This clonotype was observed at least ten times. The chain links TRBV7-6 to TRBJ2-7; 12 nucleotides match TRBD1. The V and J ends lost 3 bases and 2 bases, in that order; junction bases with no gene match: 5. This CDR3 has 16 amino acids. CDR1 and CDR2 from the germline V gene are SGHVS and FNYEAQ. CDR3 loop: CASSLGDRGRTYEQYF. DNA for the CDR3: TGTGCCAGCAGCTTGGGGGACAGGGGGCGCACCTACGAGCAGTACTTC.

This clonotype occurred many times. The genes are TRBV20-1 and TRBJ1-1, with a possible D match to TRBD1 (5 bases). The germline V and J ends were trimmed by 2 bases and 1 base, with 8 bases remaining between them. The CDR3 is 13 residues long. Germline V gives CDR1 DFQATT, CDR2 SNEGSKA (reference sequence). The CDR3 coding sequence is TGCAGTGCTAGAAAGGGGACGAACACTGAAGCTTTCTTT. It specifies CSARKGTNTEAFF.

This clonotype was picked up many times. The chain couples TRBV5-6 to TRBJ2-3, with no clear D. Between the trimmed V and J ends, which lost 0 bases and 4 bases, there was a span of 3 bases. The CDR3 spans 12 residues. CDR1 and CDR2 (germline): SGHDT, YYEEEE. For the CDR3, the DNA is TGTGCCAGCAGCTTGGATCCAGATACGCAGTATTTT. Amino acid sequence: CASSLDPDTQYF.

In its sample, this clonotype was seen many times. This chain uses TRBV20-1 with TRBJ1-1, with D uncertain. Trimming pared 1 base from V and 1 base from J, leaving 1 base between. This CDR3 spans 11 amino acids. Germline CDR1 DFQATT, CDR2 SNEGSKA (reference sequence). DNA for the CDR3: TGCAGTGCTAGAGGGAACACTGAAGCTTTCTTT. Translation: CSARGNTEAFF.

This clonotype turned up a few times. Possible read error: a much larger clone is one base away. The chain is built from TRBV4-1 and TRBJ1-5; D unclear. CDR3 length: 13 residues. Germline V gene data show CDR1 as MGHRA and CDR2 as YSYEKL. The CDR3 bases are TGCGCCAGCAGCCAGTATAGCAATCAGCACCAGCATTTT. It codes for CASSQYSNQHQHF.

J is TRBJ2-2 and V is TRBV21-1; no DNA check was done on the table's D call, TRBD1. TRBV21-1 is a pseudogene segment. The CDR3 loop spans 16 amino acids. The CDR3 region has the DNA TGTGCCTCTTATCTGGGGGGCAGCACAGGTTGCTGGGAGCTGTTTTTT. Protein: CASYLGGSTGCWELFF.

This clonotype was counted ten times or more. This chain links TRBV20-1 with TRBJ2-3, with unresolved D. V dropped 3 bases and J dropped 6 bases, with 13 bases sitting between them. Germline-derived CDR1 and CDR2 are DFQATT and SNEGSKA (reference sequence). The CDR3 totals 13 residues. As DNA, the CDR3 is TGCAGTGCTAGCGACGGAAAGAGGGATACGCAGTATTTT. It codes for CSASDGKRDTQYF.

This clonotype was counted at least ten times. This chain uses TRBV20-1 with TRBJ2-5, with D possibly called TRBD1 or TRBD2 (5 bases each). The V end was cut by 2 bases, the J end by 9 bases, with 13 bases between. The CDR3 consists of 12 residues. Germline values: CDR1 DFQATT, CDR2 SNEGSKA (reference sequence). The CDR3 DNA reads TGCAGTGCTAGAAGGGACCCCGAGTCCCAGTACTTC. As protein: CSARRDPESQYF.

This clonotype was counted ten times or more. The V and J genes are TRBV20-1 and TRBJ2-6; D gene ambiguous. CDR1 is DFQATT and CDR2 is SNEGSKA in the germline V gene (reference sequence). The CDR3 has 14 residues. The V end was cut by 1 base, the J end by 0 bases, with 4 bases between. The CDR3 here is CSARVYSGANVLTF. CDR3 nucleotides: TGCAGTGCTAGAGTATACTCTGGGGCCAACGTCCTGACTTTC.

This clonotype was counted at least ten times. The V call is TRBV5-6, the J call TRBJ1-3, with no clear D. Between the trimmed V and J ends, which lost 0 bases and 1 base, there was a span of 14 bases. Germline V gives CDR1 SGHDT, CDR2 YYEEEE. CDR3 length: 17 amino acids. Written as DNA, the CDR3 is TGTGCCAGCAGCTTGGTCGGTGGAGGGCTTTCTGGAAACACCATATATTTT. This gives the protein CASSLVGGGLSGNTIYF.

This clonotype was seen at least ten times. The chain employs TRBV7-2 and TRBJ2-1; no firm D call. Trimming took off 5 bases at V and 8 bases at J, with 13 bases between the two ends. CDR3 length: 13 residues. The germline V gene has CDR1 SGHTA and CDR2 FQGNSA. This chain's CDR3 is CASSPAVSYEQFF. The DNA of the CDR3 is TGTGCCAGCAGCCCAGCCGTTAGCTATGAGCAGTTCTTC.

The table lists this clonotype with many counts. The chain couples TRBV27 to TRBJ2-1, with 7 bases lining up with TRBD1. This CDR3 region has 13 residues. Germline V gene lookup returns CDR1 MNHEY and CDR2 SMNVEV (reference sequence). V lost 4 bases to trimming and J lost 9 bases; unmatched junction nucleotides: 6. The DNA of the CDR3 is TGTGCCAGCAGTTCCGCCGGGACAGTTGAGCAGTTCTTC. Encoded protein: CASSSAGTVEQFF.